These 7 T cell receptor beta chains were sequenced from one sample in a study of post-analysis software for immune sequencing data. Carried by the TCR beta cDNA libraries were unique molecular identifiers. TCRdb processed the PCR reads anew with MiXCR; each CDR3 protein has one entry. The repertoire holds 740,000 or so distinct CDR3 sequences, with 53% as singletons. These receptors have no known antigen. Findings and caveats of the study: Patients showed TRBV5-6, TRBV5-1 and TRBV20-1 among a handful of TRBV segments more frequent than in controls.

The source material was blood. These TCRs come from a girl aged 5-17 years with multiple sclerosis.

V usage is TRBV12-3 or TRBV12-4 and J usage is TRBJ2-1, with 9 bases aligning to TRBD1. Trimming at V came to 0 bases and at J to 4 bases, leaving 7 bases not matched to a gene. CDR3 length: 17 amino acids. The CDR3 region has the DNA TGTGCCAGCAGTTTAGCGGGGACAGGGAGGGTTTACAATGAGCAGTTCTTC. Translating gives CASSLAGTGRVYNEQFF.

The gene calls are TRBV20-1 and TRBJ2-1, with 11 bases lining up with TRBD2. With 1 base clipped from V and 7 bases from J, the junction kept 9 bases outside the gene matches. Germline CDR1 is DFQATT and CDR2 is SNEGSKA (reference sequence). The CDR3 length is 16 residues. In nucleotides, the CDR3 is TGCAGTGCTAGAGTTGGTAGCGGGAGGGCCATAAATGAGCAGTTCTTC. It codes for CSARVGSGRAINEQFF.

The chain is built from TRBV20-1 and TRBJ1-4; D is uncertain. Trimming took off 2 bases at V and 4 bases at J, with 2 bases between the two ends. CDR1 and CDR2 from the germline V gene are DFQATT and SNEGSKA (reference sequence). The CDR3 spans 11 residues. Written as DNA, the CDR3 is TGCAGTGCTAGAATTAATGAAAAACTGTTTTTT. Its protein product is CSARINEKLFF.

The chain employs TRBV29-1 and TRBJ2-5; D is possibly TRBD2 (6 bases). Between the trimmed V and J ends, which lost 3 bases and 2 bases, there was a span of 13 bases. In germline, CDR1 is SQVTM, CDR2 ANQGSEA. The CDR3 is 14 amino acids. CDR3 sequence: CSVDNSGRQETQYF. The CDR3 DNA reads TGCAGCGTTGATAATAGCGGCCGTCAAGAGACCCAGTACTTC.

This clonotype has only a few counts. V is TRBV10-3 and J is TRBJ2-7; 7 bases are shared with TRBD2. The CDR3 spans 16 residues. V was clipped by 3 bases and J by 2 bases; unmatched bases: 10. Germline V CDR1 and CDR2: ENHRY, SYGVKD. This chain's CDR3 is CAISDYLAEETYEQYF. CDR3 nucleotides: TGTGCCATCAGTGACTACCTAGCGGAAGAAACCTACGAGCAGTACTTC.

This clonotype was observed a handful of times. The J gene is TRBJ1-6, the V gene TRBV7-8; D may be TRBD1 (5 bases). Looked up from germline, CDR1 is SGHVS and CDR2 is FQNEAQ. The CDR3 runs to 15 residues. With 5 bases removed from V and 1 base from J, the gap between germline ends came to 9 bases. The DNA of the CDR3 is TGTGCCAGCAGCCCGGAGGGGTCCTATAATTCACCCCTCCACTTT. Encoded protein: CASSPEGSYNSPLHF.

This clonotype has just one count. The CDR3, as DNA: TGTGCCAGCAGCTTAGTAACCGGGGCGGGCAATGAGCAGTTCTTC. Its translation is CASSLVTGAGNEQFF. The chain recombines TRBV11-2 with TRBJ2-1; D is tentatively TRBD1 or TRBD2 (5 bases each). CDR1 is SGHAT and CDR2 is FQNNGV in the germline V gene. CDR3 length: 15 residues. Trimming cost V 1 base and J 6 bases, with 13 bases left between them.